Below are 24 T cell receptor beta chains sequenced from a single sample in a study of a mutant IDH1 vaccine in newly diagnosed glioma. Repertoires were generated with immunoSEQ multiplex PCR, while TCRdb's copy carries only in-frame clones and drops some. Of around 50,000 clones in the sample, about nine tenths were seen once. No antigens are known for them. Time point defined: week 5, during vaccination. All doses held 300 ug of mutant IDH1 20-mer peptide, with topical imiquimod. The specimen was PBMCs, collected from a glioma patient whose treatment included an IDH1 peptide vaccine. The receptors stem from a middle-aged woman with glioma.

This chain links TRBV6-6 with TRBJ2-2; TRBD2 matches 7 bases. Germline trimming cut 10 bases from V and 2 bases from J; bases unmatched to any gene: 10. This CDR3 spans 15 amino acids. CDR1 and CDR2 from the germline V gene are MNHNY and SVGAGI (reference sequence). The CDR3 loop reads CATLSGGGNTGELFF. Here the CDR3 DNA reads TGTGCCACCCTATCTGGCGGGGGTAACACCGGGGAGCTGTTTTTT.

The chain has TRBV5-1 and TRBJ2-7; possibly TRBD1 for D (6 bases). V shed 1 base and J shed 3 bases, with 11 bases lying between them. The CDR3 runs to 14 residues. Germline lookup yields CDR1 SGHRS and CDR2 YFSETQ. Here the CDR3 reads CASSLRDIVYEQYF. The CDR3, as DNA: TGCGCCAGCAGCTTGCGGGACATCGTCTACGAGCAGTACTTC.

V gene TRBV29-1 combines with J gene TRBJ1-5; no clear D. The germline V gene encodes CDR1 SQVTM and CDR2 ANQGSEA. There are 9 residues in the CDR3. Trimming stripped 7 bases from V and 9 bases from J, with 7 bases between. This CDR3 reads CSAPGPQHF. DNA for the CDR3: TGCAGCGCCCCAGGGCCCCAGCATTTT.

V is TRBV28 and J is TRBJ2-7; TRBD2 aligns across 8 bases. V shed 5 bases, J shed 3 bases, and the junction held 6 bases outside the gene matches. This CDR3 contains 14 residues. Germline V gene sequence: CDR1 MDHEN, CDR2 SYDVKM. CDR3 nucleotides: TGTGCCAGCAGTAGCGGGAGAACCGTCTACGAGCAGTACTTC. Its protein is CASSSGRTVYEQYF.

On this clone: Other DNA sequences from this sample encode an identical CDR3 as well. The chain employs TRBV11-2 and TRBJ1-1; tentatively, D is TRBD1 (6 bases). Germline assignment: CDR1 SGHAT and CDR2 FQNNGV. V lost 0 bases to trimming and J lost 1 base, with 12 bases between them. The CDR3 has 16 amino acids. CDR3 sequence reads: CASSLEWGARNTEAFF. The CDR3 DNA reads TGTGCCAGCAGCTTAGAATGGGGGGCGAGGAACACTGAAGCTTTCTTT.

The chain employs TRBV28 and TRBJ1-4; D unclear. From germline, CDR1 is MDHEN and CDR2 SYDVKM. V was cut by 6 bases and J by 3 bases, with 11 bases left in between. The CDR3 loop spans 14 amino acids. The CDR3 loop reads CASSTTPPNEKLFF. As DNA, the CDR3 is TGTGCCAGCAGCACCACCCCTCCTAATGAAAAACTGTTTTTT.

The rearrangement links TRBV28 to TRBJ2-7; D may be TRBD1 or TRBD2 (6 bases each). The CDR3 extends over 15 amino acids. V lost 5 bases to trimming and J lost 6 bases, with 20 bases between them. The germline V gene has CDR1 MDHEN and CDR2 SYDVKM. CDR3 sequence reads: CASSSLMGGSSEQYF. The CDR3 nucleotides read TGTGCCAGCAGTAGTCTCATGGGGGGCAGCTCCGAGCAGTACTTC.

The J gene is TRBJ2-2, the V gene TRBV13, with TRBD1 matching 11 bases. The germline V gene has CDR1 PRHDT and CDR2 FYEKMQ (reference sequence). This CDR3 is built from 15 residues. J lost 4 bases, V lost 5 bases, and 3 bases had no gene match. The CDR3 region is CASSQGQGGTGELFF. The DNA for the CDR3 is TGTGCCAGCAGCCAGGGACAGGGGGGCACCGGGGAGCTGTTTTTT.

The V gene is TRBV7-2, the J gene TRBJ2-3; 9 bases fit TRBD2. Germline V gives CDR1 SGHTA, CDR2 FQGNSA. J gave up 3 bases and V 0 bases, and 10 bases lay outside the gene matches. The CDR3 runs to 18 residues. The CDR3 spells CASSLALPLAGATDTQYF. CDR3 in DNA: TGTGCCAGCAGCTTAGCCCTCCCCTTAGCGGGAGCGACAGATACGCAGTATTTT.

This chain links TRBV19 with TRBJ1-2; D unresolved. V lost 4 bases, J lost 1 base, and 10 bases lay in between. The germline CDR1 and CDR2 sequences are LNHDA and SQIVND (reference sequence). The CDR3 loop spans 14 amino acids. The DNA of the CDR3 is TGTGCCAGTAGTAGTGGCAGGCTTAACTATGGCTACACCTTC. Encoded protein: CASSSGRLNYGYTF.

To note about this clone: The sample has other DNA sequences that encode this CDR3 too. The V gene is TRBV4-1, the J gene TRBJ1-5, with a weak D call TRBD1 (5 bases). CDR3 length: 15 residues. V lost 2 bases, J lost 0 bases, and 8 bases lay in between. CDR1 is MGHRA, CDR2 YSYEKL, per germline. CDR3 sequence: CASSQQGLSNQPQHF. CDR3 coding DNA: TGCGCCAGCAGCCAACAGGGTCTTAGCAATCAGCCCCAGCATTTT.

The genes are TRBV2 and TRBJ1-4; no clear D. With 4 bases removed from V and 8 bases from J, the gap between germline ends came to 8 bases. Germline CDR1 reads SNHLY; CDR2 reads FYNNEI. This CDR3 has 12 amino acids. As DNA, the CDR3 is TGTGCCAGCAGTGTGGGTGGGGAAAAACTGTTTTTT. Encoded protein: CASSVGGEKLFF.

The chain joins TRBV7-9 to TRBJ1-1, with D maybe TRBD1 (6 bases). The germline V gene has CDR1 SEHNR and CDR2 FQNEAQ (reference sequence). Trimming removed 2 bases from V and 7 bases from J, with 20 bases in between. The CDR3 has 16 residues. The CDR3 DNA reads TGTGCCAGCAGCTTATTAGGTGGTTGGGGGCAGGATGAAGCTTTCTTT. It yields the protein CASSLLGGWGQDEAFF.

CDR3 amino acids: CASSYTGLDSPLHF. CDR3 DNA sequence: TGTGCCAGCAGTTACACAGGGCTTGACTCACCCCTCCACTTT. This chain joins TRBV6-5 and TRBJ1-6; perhaps TRBD1 as D (6 bases). The CDR3 is 14 amino acids. V was shortened by 2 bases and J by 10 bases, with 12 bases between the two germline ends. Germline values: CDR1 MNHEY, CDR2 SVGAGI.

The chain combines TRBV12-5 with TRBJ2-2, with unresolved D. The CDR3 spans 14 residues. V was shortened by 1 base and J by 1 base, with 4 bases between the two germline ends. Germline assignment: CDR1 LGHNT and CDR2 FRNRAP. The CDR3, as DNA: TGTGCTAGTGGTTTGGACAGGAACACCGGGGAGCTGTTTTTT. Translating it yields CASGLDRNTGELFF.

CDR3 region: CASSPLTNEKLFF. The CDR3 DNA is TGTGCCAGCAGTCCGTTAACTAATGAAAAACTGTTTTTT. V usage is TRBV27 and J usage is TRBJ1-4; D remains unclear. Germline CDR1 reads MNHEY; CDR2 reads SMNVEV (reference sequence). The length of the CDR3 is 13 residues. The germline V and J ends were trimmed by 5 bases and 1 base, with 5 bases remaining between them.

V is TRBV18 and J is TRBJ2-1; the match to TRBD1 covers 7 bases. CDR3 size: 15 residues. Losses at the gene ends were 0 bases for V and 7 bases for J; bases not matched to a gene: 6. Germline CDR1 and CDR2: KGHSH and LQKENI. As DNA, the CDR3 is TGTGCCAGCTCACCACCGAACAGGGGACGGAATGAGCAGTTCTTC. Protein product: CASSPPNRGRNEQFF.

V is TRBV7-2 and J is TRBJ2-7, with a weak D call TRBD2 (6 bases). The CDR3 is 11 residues long. The germline gives CDR1 SGHTA, CDR2 FQGNSA. The V end was cut by 4 bases, the J end by 9 bases, with 10 bases between. The CDR3 region has the DNA TGTGCCAGCAGCTCCGGGACTCCGCAGTACTTC. Its translation: CASSSGTPQYF.

This chain connects TRBV6-5 to TRBJ2-7; tentative D call: TRBD2 (7 bases). Between the trimmed V and J ends, which lost 8 bases and 2 bases, there was a span of 13 bases. This CDR3 spans 13 amino acids. Germline assignment: CDR1 MNHEY and CDR2 SVGAGI. The chain's CDR3 is CASSNGGPYEQYF. The CDR3 nucleotides are TGTGCCAGCTCCAACGGGGGGCCCTACGAGCAGTACTTC.

The V and J genes are TRBV5-5 and TRBJ1-5; D is possibly TRBD1 (5 bases). Germline CDR1 reads SGHKS; CDR2 reads YYEKEE (reference sequence). Trimming stripped 3 bases from V and 7 bases from J, with 14 bases between. The CDR3 is made up of 14 amino acids. The CDR3: CASSSGTVGQPQHF. In nucleotides, the CDR3 is TGTGCCAGCAGCTCCGGGACGGTGGGGCAGCCCCAGCATTTT. Variable domain in full (rest from reference TRBV5-5 and TRBJ1-5): DAGVTQSPTHLIKTRGQQVTLRCSPISGHKSVSWYQQVLGQGPQFIFQYYEKEERGRGNFPDRFSARQFPNYSSELNVNALLLGDSALYLCASSSGTVGQPQHFGDGTRLSIL.

The genes are TRBV4-2 and TRBJ2-1; unclear D gene. With 3 bases removed from V and 7 bases from J, the gap between germline ends came to 4 bases. This CDR3 is 11 amino acids long. CDR1 and CDR2 from the germline V gene are LGHNA and YNFKEQ. The CDR3 bases are TGTGCCAGCAGCCAGCGGAATGAGCAGTTCTTC. This translates into CASSQRNEQFF.

This clone was found a few times. This sequence joins TRBV10-3 and TRBJ1-1; D is unresolved. Germline V CDR1 and CDR2: ENHRY, SYGVKD. Trimming removed 0 bases from V and 0 bases from J, with 8 bases in between. The CDR3 extends over 15 amino acids. The CDR3: CAISESRVLNTEAFF. CDR3 bases: TGTGCCATCAGTGAGTCGAGAGTGTTGAACACTGAAGCTTTCTTT.

This clone was counted once. This sequence joins TRBV2 and TRBJ2-7; D might be TRBD2 (5 bases). CDR1 is SNHLY and CDR2 is FYNNEI in the germline V gene. This CDR3 spans 12 amino acids. Trimming removed 8 bases from V and 3 bases from J, with 11 bases in between. DNA for the CDR3: TGTGCCAGCTCTACCGGGGTCTACGAGCAGTACTTC. As protein: CASSTGVYEQYF.

This clone was observed a single time. This chain uses TRBV18 with TRBJ1-2; maybe TRBD1 (6 bases). CDR3 length equals 16 residues. CDR1 is KGHSH, CDR2 LQKENI, per germline. Trimming removed 3 bases at V and 1 base at J, with 15 bases between. For the CDR3, the DNA is TGTGCCAGCTCACCTGGTCGAAACAGGGATAACTATGGCTACACCTTC. It is translated as CASSPGRNRDNYGYTF.